One T cell receptor (beta chain) is described in this entry. Its antigen remains unknown. Other DNA sequences of this sample code for an identical CDR3. The data belong to a study of CD4+ T cells in melanoma. Findings and limits, study-wide: A reported correlation linked neoantigen-specific CD4+ T cells to CD8+, macrophage and B cell function. Neoantigen-specific CD4+ T cells in melanoma reportedly had diverse differentiation states.

Trimming cost V 3 bases and J 5 bases; bases outside gene matches: 5. CDR3 size: 16 residues. Germline assignment: CDR1 SGHDT and CDR2 YYEEEE. Sequenced by immunoSEQ multiplex PCR; TCRdb stores in-frame clones only, minus some. This repertoire shows some 47,000 clones, about 91% found once; its top ten account for approximately 12%. The chain combines TRBV5-6 with TRBJ2-1, with 13 nucleotides matching TRBD2. Sequenced sample: peripheral blood. This receptor was identified in a human donor with melanoma. CDR3 loop: CASSWGTSGAHNEQFF. CDR3 nucleotide sequence: TGTGCCAGCAGCTGGGGGACTAGCGGGGCCCACAATGAGCAGTTCTTC.